The sequence of this TCR beta chain was determined in a study of T cells in Graves' hyperthyroidism and ophthalmopathy. Amplification targeted TCR beta CDR3 regions from RNA transcripts. The study used the HTBI primer set for a first-round RT-PCR of the TCR CDR3. Each CDR3 protein gets one entry after TCRdb re-called the multiplex PCR reads with MiXCR. This table holds 600,000 or so distinct CDR3 sequences, 12% to 15% found once. This clonotype was counted ten times or more. The target antigen is unknown. For the diagnoses, clinical symptoms, serum thyroxine and TRAb, thyroid ultrasound and orbital computed tomography were used. Study-level findings and limits: Ophthalmopathy and stable hyperthyroidism were told apart by a 13 V-J model.

The CDR3 is 12 residues long. Trimming removed 3 bases at V and 10 bases at J, with 10 bases between. This sequence joins TRBV12-3 or TRBV12-4 and TRBJ2-1, with D perhaps matching TRBD1 (5 bases). This TCR came from a young woman with Graves' ophthalmopathy. What was sequenced was blood. The CDR3 sequence: CASSFVQGEQFF. The DNA of the CDR3 is TGTGCCAGCAGTTTTGTTCAGGGAGAGCAGTTCTTC.